This T cell receptor (beta chain) was recorded in a study of a mutant IDH1 vaccine in newly diagnosed glioma. Time point reported: week 35, safety follow-up. The study gave 300 ug of mutant IDH1 20-mer peptide per vaccine dose, with topical imiquimod. This CDR3 is 14 amino acids long. Germline CDR1 LNHDA, CDR2 SQIVND (reference sequence). The V and J ends lost 3 bases and 4 bases respectively, with 12 bases between them. Sequenced by immunoSEQ multiplex PCR; TCRdb stores in-frame clones only, minus some. The top ten hold roughly 7.1% of the sample, which has tens of thousands of clones, around 83% seen once. The sample holds one count of this clone. Antigen unknown.

This receptor was identified in a woman aged 18 to 35 with glioma. This chain uses TRBV19 with TRBJ1-2; no reliable D call. Sequencing used PBMCs, obtained from a glioma patient whose treatment included an IDH1 peptide vaccine. The CDR3 region is CASSMPSSFYGYTF. CDR3 nucleotide sequence: TGTGCCAGTAGTATGCCCAGTAGCTTCTATGGCTACACCTTC.